Following are 2 T cell receptor beta chains from one sample sequenced in a study of T cells in localized non-small cell lung cancer. Sequencing used immunoSEQ multiplex PCR; TCRdb keeps in-frame clones, though not all of them. The repertoire holds about 34,000 clones, with around nine tenths as singletons. The specimen comprised peripheral blood, sampled before any cancer treatment. The origin of the receptors is a woman aged 35-70 years with stage I lung adenocarcinoma.

CDR3 coding DNA: TGCGCCAGCAGCTTGGCCTCCCTGACAGTTACTGAAGCTTTCTTT. Translation: CASSLASLTVTEAFF. V is TRBV5-1 and J is TRBJ1-1; tentative D call: TRBD1 (5 bases). This CDR3 contains 15 residues. The germline V and J ends were trimmed by 0 bases and 5 bases, with 14 bases remaining between them. In germline, CDR1 is SGHRS, CDR2 YFSETQ.

V and J are TRBV2 and TRBJ1-1; D is unclear. Trimming cost V 8 bases and J 1 base, with 8 bases left between them. The CDR3 is 12 amino acids. From germline, CDR1 is SNHLY and CDR2 FYNNEI. The chain's CDR3 is CASGIQNTEAFF. CDR3 nucleotides: TGTGCCAGCGGGATACAGAACACTGAAGCTTTCTTT.